Listed here are 29 T cell receptor beta chains from one sample, sequenced in a study of T-cell reconstitution after alpha-beta-depleted transplantation in children (dated by TCRdb to 2015 to 2016). The method was PCR. The listed sequencing device is Illumina HiSeq 2500. Molecular barcoding was employed in the preparation of TCR libraries, with unique molecular identifiers being used to normalize TCRbeta repertoire quantification. TCRdb reanalyzed the raw reads on its own, using fastp at Q25 for trimming and MiXCR for clone calling, and kept in-frame beta chains. CDR3 protein duplicates are merged, each entry listing the most common genes and DNA. The sample table lists hundreds of thousands of distinct CDR3 sequences, 8.5% to 10% of them with a count of one. The ten largest clonotypes hold 5% to 7% of the sample. The source material was PBMCs from the stem cell graft donor, sampled from the stem cell graft. The origin of the receptors is a human donor who donated a stem cell graft to a child with acute lymphoblastic leukemia.

The chain joins TRBV6-5 to TRBJ1-1; D is uncertain. CDR1 MNHEY and CDR2 SVGAGI come from the germline V gene. V lost 0 bases and J lost 1, with 9 bases in between. The CDR3 length is 15 residues. The CDR3 loop reads CASSYSHTQNTEAFF. DNA of the CDR3: TGTGCCAGCAGTTACTCCCACACACAGAACACTGAAGCTTTCTTT.

This clonotype was seen more than once but under ten times. The chain has TRBV9 and TRBJ2-1; 9 nucleotides line up with TRBD2. Germline CDR1 and CDR2: SGDLS and YYNGEE. The CDR3 runs 16 residues. Germline trimming cut 3 bases from V and 10 bases from J; bases unmatched to any gene: 14. In nucleotides, the CDR3 is TGTGCCAGCAGCGAGCGGCAGGGACTAGCAGGATTAGAGCAGTTCTTC. This codes for CASSERQGLAGLEQFF.

This clonotype was observed a handful of times. V gene TRBV6-2 or TRBV6-3 combines with J gene TRBJ2-4; D perhaps matches TRBD1 (5 bases). The V and J ends lost 6 bases and 8 bases respectively, with 17 bases between them. This CDR3 comprises 14 residues. Germline values: CDR1 MNHEY, CDR2 SVGEGT. CDR3 residues: CASRSTGAVDIQYF. The CDR3 DNA is TGTGCCAGCAGGTCAACAGGAGCTGTGGACATTCAGTACTTC.

In this sample, this clonotype turned up a few times. CDR3 sequence (DNA): TGTGCCAGCAGTTACTCGAGCCAGGCCAACGTCCTGACTTTC. Its translation is CASSYSSQANVLTF. The gene calls are TRBV6-5 and TRBJ2-6; no firm D call. V lost 0 bases, J lost 6 bases, and 6 bases lay in between. This CDR3 has 14 amino acids. The germline gives CDR1 MNHEY, CDR2 SVGAGI.

This clonotype was recorded at least ten times. The chain is built from TRBV7-9 and TRBJ2-5; D possibly uses TRBD1 or TRBD2 (7 bases each). CDR3 size: 19 residues. Germline CDR1 SEHNR, CDR2 FQNEAQ (reference sequence). Trimming pared 4 bases from V and 2 bases from J, leaving 26 bases between. CDR3 coding DNA: TGTGCCAGCAGCTCGCGAAGGGAGGGGGCCCGGGGAGGGCAAGAGACCCAGTACTTC. Translated: CASSSRREGARGGQETQYF.

This clonotype was seen a few times. V and J are TRBV12-3 or TRBV12-4 and TRBJ1-2; TRBD1 matches at 8 bases. The junction had 9 bases not matched to a gene; V was cut back by 5 bases and J by 7 bases. The CDR3 has 14 amino acids. The CDR3 nucleotides read TGTGCCAGCAGTCCCTCAGGGGGCGATGGTGGCTACACCTTC. It codes for CASSPSGGDGGYTF.

This clonotype appeared a few times. The V and J genes are TRBV5-4 and TRBJ2-2, with TRBD1 matching over 11 bases. This CDR3 has 15 amino acids. Germline CDR1 SGHNT, CDR2 YYREEE (reference sequence). With 0 bases clipped from V and 6 bases from J, the junction kept 1 base outside the gene matches. The DNA of the CDR3 is TGTGCCAGCAGCTTGGTGGGACAGGGGGCCGGGGAGCTGTTTTTT. Protein: CASSLVGQGAGELFF.

This chain links TRBV11-1 with TRBJ2-7; 14 bases match TRBD2. Germline values: CDR1 SGHAT, CDR2 FQDESV (reference sequence). V gave up 4 bases and J gave up 0 bases; unmatched junction bases: 8. CDR3 length: 18 amino acids. The CDR3 loop reads CASSSRTSGGTSSYEQYF. For the CDR3, the DNA is TGTGCCAGCAGCTCCCGGACTAGCGGGGGGACAAGCTCCTACGAGCAGTACTTC.

This clonotype was observed at least ten times. The genes are TRBV5-5 and TRBJ2-2, with TRBD1 identical over 12 bases. CDR3 size: 15 residues. V was pared by 4 bases and J by 9 bases, with 7 bases of the junction left unmatched. Germline V CDR1 and CDR2: SGHKS, YYEKEE (reference sequence). The CDR3 spells CASSKPGQGARELFF. CDR3 DNA: TGTGCCAGCAGCAAGCCGGGACAGGGGGCTAGGGAGCTGTTTTTT.

The CDR3 is CASSPPPSMGTGAGDTQYF. DNA for the CDR3: TGTGCCAGCTCACCGCCCCCCTCGATGGGGACAGGGGCCGGGGATACGCAGTATTTT. The chain combines TRBV18 with TRBJ2-3; 10 bases agree with TRBD1. Germline V gene sequence: CDR1 KGHSH, CDR2 LQKENI. V shed 3 bases, J shed 6 bases, and the junction held 18 bases outside the gene matches. The CDR3 contains 19 residues.

This clonotype was counted between two and nine times. V and J are TRBV20-1 and TRBJ1-5; TRBD1 is a possible D gene (5 bases). Germline V gives CDR1 DFQATT, CDR2 SNEGSKA (reference sequence). CDR3 size: 16 residues. The germline V and J ends were trimmed by 1 base and 1 base, with 14 bases remaining between them. The CDR3 coding sequence is TGCAGTGCTAGAGTTGGAGTCGGGGGGAGCAATCAGCCCCAGCATTTT. The encoded protein is CSARVGVGGSNQPQHF.

This clonotype was counted at least ten times. The CDR3 coding sequence is TGTGCCATCAGTGAACCCTCGACACCCTATGGCTACACCTTC. The encoded protein is CAISEPSTPYGYTF. The chain combines TRBV10-3 with TRBJ1-2; D ambiguous. The V and J ends lost 3 bases and 4 bases respectively, with 12 bases between them. The CDR3 has 14 residues. Germline assignment: CDR1 ENHRY and CDR2 SYGVKD.

This clonotype was counted between two and nine times. The chain recombines TRBV29-1 with TRBJ2-1; TRBD2 is a possible D gene (5 bases). Trimming shortened V by 0 bases and J by 4 bases, and 16 bases separated the two germline ends. The germline V gene has CDR1 SQVTM and CDR2 ANQGSEA. The length of the CDR3 is 16 residues. The CDR3 reads CSVEDRGPIRYNEQFF. DNA for the CDR3: TGCAGCGTTGAAGATCGCGGGCCTATCCGTTACAATGAGCAGTTCTTC.

This chain joins TRBV10-3 and TRBJ2-3; D uncertain. The CDR3 contains 15 residues. Germline assignment: CDR1 ENHRY and CDR2 SYGVKD. Trimming removed 10 bases at V and 6 bases at J, with 23 bases between. The CDR3 DNA is TGTGCCACCAAGGACCCCTCCATTTTAGTGGATACGCAGTATTTT. Translation: CATKDPSILVDTQYF.

The chain employs TRBV7-2 and TRBJ1-4, with 10 nucleotides matching TRBD1. The CDR3 covers 15 residues. V lost 5 bases, J lost 7 bases, and 7 bases stayed unmatched. Germline V CDR1 and CDR2: SGHTA, FQGNSA. CDR3: CASSDRGRVGEKLFF. CDR3 in DNA: TGTGCCAGCAGCGACAGGGGGCGGGTGGGTGAAAAACTGTTTTTT.

This clonotype was observed at least ten times. DNA of the CDR3: TGTGCCAGCAGTCCAGAACTAGCCGGATACAATGAGCAGTTCTTC. Its protein product is CASSPELAGYNEQFF. The chain combines TRBV12-3 or TRBV12-4 with TRBJ2-1; weak D call: TRBD2 (6 bases). The CDR3 totals 15 residues. V lost 5 bases, J lost 4 bases, and 15 bases lay in between.

In its sample, this clonotype was seen many times. The chain couples TRBV7-9 to TRBJ2-1, with 8 bases identical to TRBD2. The germline V gene has CDR1 SEHNR and CDR2 FQNEAQ (reference sequence). V was clipped by 7 bases and J by 7 bases; unmatched bases: 12. This CDR3 region has 15 residues. The CDR3 nucleotides are TGTGCCAGCACAACCTCCGGGACTAGTCTGAATGAGCAGTTCTTC. Protein product: CASTTSGTSLNEQFF.

The sample holds many counts of this clonotype. In DNA form, the CDR3 reads TGTGCCAGCAGCCAACGGGGTCCGGAGATGAACACTGAAGCTTTCTTT. This encodes CASSQRGPEMNTEAFF. The genes are TRBV3-1 and TRBJ1-1; D ambiguous. V was pared by 2 bases and J by 0 bases, with 13 bases between. CDR1 and CDR2 from the germline V gene are LGHDT and YNNKEL (reference sequence). The CDR3 runs 16 residues. The full variable domain, in which reference TRBV3-1 and TRBJ1-1 provide the parts outside the CDR3, is DTAVSQTPKYLVTQMGNDKSIKCEQNLGHDTMYWYKQDSKKFLKIMFSYNNKELIINETVPNRFSPKSPDKAHLNLHINSLELGDSAVYFCASSQRGPEMNTEAFFGQGTRLTVV.

This clonotype was observed a handful of times. The V and J genes are TRBV20-1 and TRBJ1-3, with D uncertain. The V end was cut by 2 bases, the J end by 2 bases, with 25 bases between. The germline V gene has CDR1 DFQATT and CDR2 SNEGSKA (reference sequence). This CDR3 is 19 amino acids long. In DNA, the CDR3 is TGCAGTGCTAGACACAACCCCGCGTGGGCAGGAAACACTGGAAACACCATATATTTT. This encodes CSARHNPAWAGNTGNTIYF.

This clonotype was counted a few times. This chain connects TRBV12-3 or TRBV12-4 to TRBJ1-5; D call uncertain. Trimming stripped 5 bases from V and 4 bases from J, with 15 bases between. The CDR3 length is 15 residues. CDR3 nucleotide sequence: TGTGCCAGCAGTCCCGGGGAGGCAGGTAATCAGCCCCAGCATTTT. As protein: CASSPGEAGNQPQHF.

In its sample, this clonotype was seen a few times. The rearrangement joins TRBV5-1 to TRBJ2-7; 9 bases align to TRBD1. Germline lookup yields CDR1 SGHRS and CDR2 YFSETQ. The CDR3 extends over 15 amino acids. Trimming took 0 bases from V and 5 from J; bases not matched to a gene: 6. DNA for the CDR3: TGCGCCAGCAGCTTGGGAGGACAGGGGTTTAACGAGCAGTACTTC. Protein sequence: CASSLGGQGFNEQYF.

The rearrangement joins TRBV4-2 to TRBJ2-7; possibly TRBD2 for D (6 bases). V lost 1 base and J lost 2, with 21 bases in between. CDR3 length: 18 residues. The germline V gene encodes CDR1 LGHNA and CDR2 YNFKEQ. CDR3 sequence reads: CASSQGLPTGSLTYEQYF. The CDR3 DNA is TGTGCCAGCAGCCAAGGTCTTCCAACCGGGAGTCTGACCTACGAGCAGTACTTC.

This clonotype was counted many times. The chain combines TRBV4-3 with TRBJ2-2, with D unresolved. Trimming took 0 bases from V and 0 from J, leaving 8 bases between them. The germline V gene encodes CDR1 LGHNA and CDR2 YSLEER. This CDR3 spans 16 amino acids. CDR3 residues: CASSQEVRANTGELFF. CDR3 nucleotides: TGCGCCAGCAGCCAAGAAGTGCGTGCGAACACCGGGGAGCTGTTTTTT.

In nucleotides, the CDR3 is TGCAGTGCTAGAGATTGGGACGGCTACACAGATACGCAGTATTTT. Its protein product is CSARDWDGYTDTQYF. The V gene is TRBV20-1, the J gene TRBJ2-3, with D perhaps TRBD1 or TRBD2 (5 bases each). The CDR3 extends over 15 amino acids. Trimming removed 0 bases from V and 2 bases from J, with 12 bases in between. Germline-derived CDR1 and CDR2 are DFQATT and SNEGSKA (reference sequence).

This clonotype was recorded at least ten times. The J gene is TRBJ2-7, the V gene TRBV30, with 7 bases that match TRBD1. The CDR3 loop spans 12 amino acids. Germline CDR1 GTSNPN, CDR2 SVGIG (reference sequence). The J segment lost 3 bases and the V segment lost 3 bases, leaving 2 bases of the junction unmatched. The CDR3 spells CAWSPGGYEQYF. The CDR3, as DNA: TGTGCCTGGAGCCCAGGGGGCTACGAGCAGTACTTC.

This clonotype has at least ten counts. V is TRBV2 and J is TRBJ2-3; 8 bases line up with TRBD1. V lost 7 bases to trimming and J lost 3 bases; unmatched junction nucleotides: 12. This CDR3 comprises 16 residues. Germline CDR1 reads SNHLY; CDR2 reads FYNNEI. In DNA form, the CDR3 reads TGTGCCAGCAAGAGAACGACAGGGGCTAGGACAGATACGCAGTATTTT. It encodes CASKRTTGARTDTQYF.

This clonotype has only a few counts. This rearrangement joins TRBV20-1 to TRBJ2-5; D might be TRBD1 (6 bases). From germline, CDR1 is DFQATT and CDR2 SNEGSKA (reference sequence). The V and J ends lost 3 bases and 5 bases respectively, with 13 bases between them. The CDR3 has 13 residues. In DNA, the CDR3 is TGCAGTGCTAGTATGGGGGCCCGGGAGACCCAGTACTTC. This translates into CSASMGARETQYF.

This clonotype was seen ten or more times. This sequence joins TRBV6-1 and TRBJ2-2, with D tentatively TRBD2 (5 bases). This CDR3 spans 16 amino acids. V lost 6 bases to trimming and J lost 6 bases, with 20 bases between them. CDR1 MNHNS and CDR2 SASEGT come from the germline V gene. This CDR3 reads CASSDPGSSLSGELFF. The DNA of the CDR3 is TGTGCCAGCAGCGACCCGGGGAGTTCATTATCCGGGGAGCTGTTTTTT.

Ten or more counts support this clonotype. This chain connects TRBV3-1 to TRBJ2-1; D assignment may be TRBD1 or TRBD2 (5 bases each). Deletions cut 5 bases from V and 8 bases from J, with 16 bases between. There are 14 residues in the CDR3. Germline CDR1 reads LGHDT; CDR2 reads YNNKEL (reference sequence). CDR3 amino acids: CASSVRDARDEQFF. The CDR3 nucleotides read TGTGCCAGCAGCGTCCGGGACGCGAGGGATGAGCAGTTCTTC.